These 3 T cell receptor beta chains were sequenced from one sample in a study of cytomegalovirus exposure and HLA in healthy donors. Researchers ran the PCR with 60 Vbeta and 13 Jbeta primers. TCRdb keeps only in-frame clones here, not all; method: immunoSEQ multiplex PCR. The table records about 180,000 clones, 77% of them present only once. Sequencing input: PBMCs. The receptors stem from an older woman in good health and CMV-seropositive.

The rearrangement links TRBV5-6 to TRBJ1-5; no reliable D call. Trimming took off 1 base at V and 2 bases at J, with 4 bases between the two ends. The germline V gene encodes CDR1 SGHDT and CDR2 YYEEEE. The CDR3 covers 13 residues. The CDR3 DNA sequence: TGTGCCAGCAGCTTGCTTGGCAATCAGCCCCAGCATTTT. Translated, it gives CASSLLGNQPQHF. Drawing the rest from reference TRBV5-6 and TRBJ1-5, the complete variable domain is DAGVTQSPTHLIKTRGQQVTLRCSPKSGHDTVSWYQQALGQGPQFIFQYYEEEERQRGNFPDRFSGHQFPNYSSELNVNALLLGDSALYLCASSLLGNQPQHFGDGTRLSIL.

The chain has TRBV5-1 and TRBJ1-2, with unresolved D. CDR3 length equals 15 residues. Germline V lookup: CDR1 SGHRS, CDR2 YFSETQ. The V and J ends lost 4 bases and 0 bases respectively, with 13 bases between them. DNA for the CDR3: TGCGCCAGCAGCCCCATGGCAGAAACTAACTATGGCTACACCTTC. This translates into CASSPMAETNYGYTF.

This chain connects TRBV7-2 to TRBJ1-2, with D hard to call. CDR1 and CDR2 from the germline V gene are SGHTA and FQGNSA. The V end lost 1 base, the J end lost 6 bases, and 18 bases lay between the germline ends. The CDR3 is made up of 16 amino acids. The CDR3 DNA is TGTGCCAGCAGCTTAGTAGCGGGTAGGGTTATCGATGGCTACACCTTC. Amino acid sequence: CASSLVAGRVIDGYTF. The variable domain in full, completed from reference TRBV7-2 and TRBJ1-2, reads GAGVSQSPSNKVTEKGKDVELRCDPISGHTALYWYRQSLGQGLEFLIYFQGNSAPDKSGLPSDRFSAERTGGSVSTLTIQRTQQEDSAVYLCASSLVAGRVIDGYTFGSGTRLTVV.